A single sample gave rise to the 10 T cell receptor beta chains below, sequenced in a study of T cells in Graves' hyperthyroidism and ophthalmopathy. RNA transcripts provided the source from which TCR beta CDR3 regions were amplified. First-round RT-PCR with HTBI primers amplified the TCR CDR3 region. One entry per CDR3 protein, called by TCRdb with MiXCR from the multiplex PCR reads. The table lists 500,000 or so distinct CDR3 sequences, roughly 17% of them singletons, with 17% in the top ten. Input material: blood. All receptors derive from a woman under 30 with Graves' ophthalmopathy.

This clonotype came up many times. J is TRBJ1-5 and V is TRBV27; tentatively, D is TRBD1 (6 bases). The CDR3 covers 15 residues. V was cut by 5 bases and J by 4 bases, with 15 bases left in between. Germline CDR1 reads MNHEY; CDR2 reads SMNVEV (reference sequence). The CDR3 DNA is TGTGCCAGCAGTGTGCAGGGGAGGCGAAATCAGCCCCAGCATTTT. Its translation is CASSVQGRRNQPQHF.

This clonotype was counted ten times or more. The CDR3 is CASSLEPWQPQHF. The CDR3 DNA is TGTGCCAGCAGCTTGGAGCCCTGGCAGCCCCAGCATTTT. The chain recombines TRBV11-2 with TRBJ1-5; D unresolved. This CDR3 spans 13 amino acids. Trimming took off 3 bases at V and 7 bases at J, with 10 bases between the two ends. The germline V gene encodes CDR1 SGHAT and CDR2 FQNNGV.

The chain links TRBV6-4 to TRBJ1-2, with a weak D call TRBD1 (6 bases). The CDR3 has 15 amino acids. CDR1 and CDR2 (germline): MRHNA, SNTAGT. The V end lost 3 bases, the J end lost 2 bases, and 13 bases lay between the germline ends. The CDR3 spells CASSEQGGPNYGYTF. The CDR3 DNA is TGTGCCAGCAGTGAACAGGGAGGCCCCAACTATGGCTACACCTTC.

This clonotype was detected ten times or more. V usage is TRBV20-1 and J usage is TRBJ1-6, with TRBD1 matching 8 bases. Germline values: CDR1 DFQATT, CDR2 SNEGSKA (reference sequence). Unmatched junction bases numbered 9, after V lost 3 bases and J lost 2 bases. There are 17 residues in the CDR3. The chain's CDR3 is CSASVPGGETYNSPLHF. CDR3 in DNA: TGCAGTGCTAGTGTCCCAGGGGGCGAAACCTATAATTCACCCCTCCACTTT.

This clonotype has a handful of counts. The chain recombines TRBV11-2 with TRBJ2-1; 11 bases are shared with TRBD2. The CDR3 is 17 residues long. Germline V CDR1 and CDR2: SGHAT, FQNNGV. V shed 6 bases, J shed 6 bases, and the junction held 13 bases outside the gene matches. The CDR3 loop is CASSSPLAGGAPNEQFF. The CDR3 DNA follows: TGTGCCAGCAGTTCCCCTTTAGCGGGGGGGGCCCCCAATGAGCAGTTCTTC.

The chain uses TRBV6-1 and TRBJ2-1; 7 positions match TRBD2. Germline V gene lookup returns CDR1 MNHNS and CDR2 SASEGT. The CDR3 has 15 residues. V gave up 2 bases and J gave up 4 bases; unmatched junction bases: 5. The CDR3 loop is CASSELGEGYNEQFF. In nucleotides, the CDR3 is TGTGCCAGCAGTGAATTAGGGGAGGGGTACAATGAGCAGTTCTTC.

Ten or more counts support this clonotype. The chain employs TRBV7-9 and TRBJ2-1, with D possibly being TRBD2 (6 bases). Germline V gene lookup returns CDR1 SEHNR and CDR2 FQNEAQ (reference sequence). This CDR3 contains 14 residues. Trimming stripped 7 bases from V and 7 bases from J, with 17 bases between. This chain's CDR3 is CASTKGRDRNEQFF. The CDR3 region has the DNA TGTGCCAGCACCAAAGGGCGGGATCGGAATGAGCAGTTCTTC.

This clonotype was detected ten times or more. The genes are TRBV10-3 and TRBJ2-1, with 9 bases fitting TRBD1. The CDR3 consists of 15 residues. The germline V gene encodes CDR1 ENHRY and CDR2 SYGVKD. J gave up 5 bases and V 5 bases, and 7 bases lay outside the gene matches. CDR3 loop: CAISPGTGNHNEQFF. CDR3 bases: TGTGCCATCAGTCCCGGGACAGGGAACCACAATGAGCAGTTCTTC.

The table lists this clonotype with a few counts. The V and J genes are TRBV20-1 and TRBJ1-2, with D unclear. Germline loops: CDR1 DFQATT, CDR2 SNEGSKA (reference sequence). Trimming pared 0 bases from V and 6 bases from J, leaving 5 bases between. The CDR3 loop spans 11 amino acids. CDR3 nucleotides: TGCAGTGCTAGAGATCTCCATGGCTACACCTTC. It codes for CSARDLHGYTF.

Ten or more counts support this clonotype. The CDR3 region has the DNA TGTGCCAGCACTCGAAGACTAGCGGGACAAGAGACCCAGTACTTC. Amino acids: CASTRRLAGQETQYF. This sequence joins TRBV5-4 and TRBJ2-5; 11 bases agree with TRBD2. Trimming at V came to 6 bases and at J to 2 bases, leaving 6 bases not matched to a gene. This CDR3 region has 15 residues. Germline V lookup: CDR1 SGHNT, CDR2 YYREEE (reference sequence).